The next 10 T cell receptor beta chains were all read from a single sample in a study of response to subunit inactivated influenza vaccine (dated by TCRdb to the late 2010s). Library generation was performed with RT-PCR. The instrument was an Illumina HiSeq 2500. The raw public reads went through TCRdb reprocessing: fastp at Q25, MiXCR clone calling, in-frame beta chains kept. Under each unique CDR3 protein, matching rows form one entry showing the most common genes and DNA. The sample records roughly 790,000 distinct CDR3 sequences, 21% of which are singletons. Jointly, the top ten make up roughly 10% of the sample. This specimen consisted of PBMCs from blood, obtained about 5 days after vaccination. The receptors here all came from a man between 50 and 59 years old who received an inactivated influenza vaccine. Donor details come from another sample of the same person, matched by shared clones.

The chain carries TRBV27 and TRBJ2-2, with TRBD2 matching 13 bases. Per germline, CDR1 MNHEY and CDR2 SMNVEV (reference sequence). The CDR3 is 16 amino acids. V gave up 0 bases and J gave up 6 bases; unmatched junction bases: 1. CDR3 in amino acids: CASSLSTSGRAGELFF. Written as DNA, the CDR3 is TGTGCCAGCAGTTTATCTACTAGCGGGAGGGCCGGGGAGCTGTTTTTT.

The genes are TRBV7-9 and TRBJ1-5; D gene uncertain. With 2 bases removed from V and 5 bases from J, the gap between germline ends came to 7 bases. Germline V CDR1 and CDR2: SEHNR, FQNEAQ (reference sequence). CDR3 length: 13 amino acids. CDR3 protein: CASSLQPDQPQHF. CDR3 in DNA: TGTGCCAGCAGCTTACAGCCTGATCAGCCCCAGCATTTT.

This clonotype came up once. For the CDR3, the DNA is TGTGCCAGTAGTATGTTCACAGATACGCAGTATTTT. It codes for CASSMFTDTQYF. The chain uses TRBV19 and TRBJ2-3; D is undetermined. The CDR3 runs 12 residues. The germline CDR1 and CDR2 sequences are LNHDA and SQIVND (reference sequence). V lost 3 bases, J lost 2 bases, and 3 bases lay in between.

The chain employs TRBV11-1 and TRBJ2-1; TRBD1 matches at 11 bases. CDR3 length: 17 residues. V was clipped by 5 bases and J by 4 bases; unmatched bases: 10. The V gene's germline CDR1 is SGHAT and CDR2 FQDESV (reference sequence). The CDR3 sequence is CASSPTDRGQTYNEQFF. The CDR3 region has the DNA TGTGCCAGCAGCCCTACGGACAGGGGGCAGACGTACAATGAGCAGTTCTTC.

This clonotype was recorded a few times. V is TRBV5-1 and J is TRBJ2-1; TRBD2 aligns across 13 bases. V was pared by 4 bases and J by 7 bases, with 8 bases of the junction left unmatched. CDR1 is SGHRS, CDR2 YFSETQ, per germline. The CDR3 extends over 16 amino acids. CDR3: CASSQETTSGRNEQFF. The CDR3 nucleotides read TGCGCCAGCAGCCAAGAAACGACTAGCGGGAGGAATGAGCAGTTCTTC.

The V gene is TRBV28, the J gene TRBJ2-5; perhaps TRBD1 as D (6 bases). Deletions cut 7 bases from V and 1 base from J, with 13 bases between. The V gene's germline CDR1 is MDHEN and CDR2 SYDVKM. The CDR3 is 14 amino acids. The CDR3 DNA sequence: TGTGCCAGCACTTCTCGACAGGTCCAAGAGACCCAGTACTTC. This sequence encodes CASTSRQVQETQYF.

This clonotype was counted at least ten times. This chain connects TRBV7-9 to TRBJ1-1, with D possibly matching TRBD1 (5 bases). V shed 1 base and J shed 5 bases, with 11 bases lying between them. From germline, CDR1 is SEHNR and CDR2 FQNEAQ (reference sequence). CDR3 length: 14 residues. The CDR3 bases are TGTGCCAGCAGCTTAGGAGGGGATTGGACTGAAGCTTTCTTT. Encoded protein: CASSLGGDWTEAFF.

This clonotype was counted once. Being one base from a much bigger clone, this may be a read error. The chain recombines TRBV12-3 or TRBV12-4 with TRBJ2-7, with TRBD1 matching 11 bases. The DNA end lines up better with TRBJ2-1; the J call may be wrong. There are 14 residues in the CDR3. CDR3 in DNA: TGTGCCAGCAGCCGTCGGACAGGGGGCTACGAGCAGTTCTTC. It yields the protein CASSRRTGGYEQFF.

This clonotype was detected a few times. This chain joins TRBV5-1 and TRBJ2-2, with D perhaps TRBD1 (6 bases). Germline V gene data show CDR1 as SGHRS and CDR2 as YFSETQ. The CDR3 spans 16 residues. V dropped 3 bases and J dropped 0 bases, with 12 bases sitting between them. DNA of the CDR3: TGCGCCAGCAGCTACACAGGGAATGCGAACACCGGGGAGCTGTTTTTT. Amino acid sequence: CASSYTGNANTGELFF.

This clonotype was seen a few times. This chain joins TRBV29-1 and TRBJ2-2; 9 bases fit TRBD1. Germline CDR1 and CDR2: SQVTM and ANQGSEA. J gave up 4 bases and V 6 bases, and 3 bases lay outside the gene matches. This CDR3 has 13 residues. CDR3 sequence (DNA): TGCAGCGTCGACAGGGGGGGCACCGGGGAGCTGTTTTTT. Translation: CSVDRGGTGELFF.